This T cell receptor (beta chain) stems from a study of blood T cells in healthy people across ages. A note on this clonotype: Its target is not known.

Next came a second PCR, run for about 6 to 12 cycles, which used a sample-barcoded 5' primer along with a J-beta primer mix. A 12-random-nucleotide template-switch adaptor tagged each cDNA molecule. The study obtained at least 2.5 million CDR3-containing paired-end reads from every sample. TCRdb redid the calling of the 5' RACE reads with MiXCR, one entry per CDR3 protein. This table has 1.5 million to 2 million distinct CDR3 sequences, around half appearing once. The CDR3 length is 16 residues. Trimming removed 3 bases at V and 0 bases at J, with 13 bases between. General study results and limits: Roughly linearly, TCR beta diversity per million T cells fell as age increased.

This TCR came from a woman aged 40 to 49 in good health. Sequenced sample: blood. The rearrangement joins TRBV12-3 or TRBV12-4 to TRBJ2-3, with a tentative D call TRBD1 (6 bases). CDR3 nucleotide sequence: TGTGCCAGCAGTTTGGGGGCAGTCCCTAGCACAGATACGCAGTATTTT. Protein: CASSLGAVPSTDTQYF.